One and the same sample provided the 24 T cell receptor beta chains below, sequenced in a study of blood T cell repertoires in COVID-19. Method: immunoSEQ multiplex PCR; TCRdb's copy keeps in-frame clones and lacks some. The profile shows a few hundred thousand clones, 89% of them singletons. The specimen was PBMCs or T cells enriched from blood (not recorded which). All receptors come from a woman aged 25 to 39 who had recovered from COVID-19.

The J gene is TRBJ2-4, the V gene TRBV19; 7 nucleotides line up with TRBD1. J lost 10 bases, V lost 3 bases, and 6 bases had no gene match. Per the germline V gene, CDR1 is LNHDA and CDR2 is SQIVND (reference sequence). The CDR3 is 13 amino acids. The CDR3 sequence is CASSMGVRGIQYF. The CDR3 region has the DNA TGTGCCAGTAGTATGGGTGTCAGGGGGATTCAGTACTTC.

The chain couples TRBV7-9 to TRBJ2-1; TRBD2 matches 8 bases. The V gene's germline CDR1 is SEHNR and CDR2 FQNEAQ (reference sequence). The CDR3 loop spans 14 amino acids. J was trimmed by 8 bases and V by 3 bases; bases with no gene match: 6. CDR3 sequence reads: CASSFSGRKDEQFF. The CDR3 coding sequence is TGTGCCAGCAGCTTCAGCGGGAGAAAGGATGAGCAGTTCTTC. Looking up the rest from reference TRBV7-9 and TRBJ2-1 gives the full variable domain: DTGVSQNPRHKITKRGQNVTFRCDPISEHNRLYWYRQTLGQGPEFLTYFQNEAQLEKSRLLSDRFSAERPKGSFSTLEIQRTEQGDSAMYLCASSFSGRKDEQFFGPGTRLTVL.

The chain couples TRBV28 to TRBJ2-1; possibly TRBD1 for D (5 bases). Germline CDR1 MDHEN, CDR2 SYDVKM. This CDR3 spans 15 amino acids. With 4 bases removed from V and 9 bases from J, the gap between germline ends came to 19 bases. CDR3: CASSSRGGQGIEQFF. CDR3 nucleotides: TGTGCCAGCAGTTCAAGAGGTGGGCAGGGTATTGAGCAGTTCTTC.

The V gene is TRBV27, the J gene TRBJ1-1, with a possible D match to TRBD1 (5 bases). CDR1 MNHEY and CDR2 SMNVEV come from the germline V gene (reference sequence). Trimming cost V 4 bases and J 1 base, with 19 bases left between them. The CDR3 has 17 amino acids. The CDR3 reads CASSCTGKGAANTEAFF. CDR3 DNA sequence: TGTGCCAGCAGTTGTACAGGTAAAGGGGCGGCGAACACTGAAGCTTTCTTT.

V and J are TRBV4-3 and TRBJ2-2; TRBD1 matches at 8 bases. Germline V gives CDR1 LGHNA, CDR2 YSLEER. The CDR3 extends over 15 amino acids. V lost 1 base to trimming and J lost 5 bases; unmatched junction nucleotides: 3. The CDR3: CASSQVRGRTGELFF. DNA for the CDR3: TGCGCCAGCAGCCAAGTCAGGGGGCGGACCGGGGAGCTGTTTTTT.

This chain joins TRBV28 and TRBJ2-7; perhaps TRBD1 as D (6 bases). V lost 1 base, J lost 5 bases, and 12 bases lay in between. The CDR3 runs 14 residues. Germline lookup yields CDR1 MDHEN and CDR2 SYDVKM. The DNA of the CDR3 is TGTGCCAGCAGTTTATCGCAGGGGAGCAACGAGCAGTACTTC. Translating gives CASSLSQGSNEQYF.

The V call is TRBV25-1, the J call TRBJ1-6; D gene unclear. The CDR3 has 12 residues. Trimming took 3 bases from V and 8 from J, leaving 5 bases between them. The germline V gene has CDR1 MGHDK and CDR2 SYGVNS. In DNA form, the CDR3 reads TGTGCCAGCAGTGACGTCCATTCACCCCTCCACTTT. Its translation: CASSDVHSPLHF.

The rearrangement links TRBV19 to TRBJ2-3; D gene uncertain. CDR1 is LNHDA, CDR2 SQIVND, per germline (reference sequence). The CDR3 length is 16 residues. V was pared by 5 bases and J by 0 bases, with 15 bases between. The CDR3, as DNA: TGTGCCAGTAGTGCCCCTAGGAAGACTAGCACAGATACGCAGTATTTT. It translates to CASSAPRKTSTDTQYF.

The chain carries TRBV7-2 and TRBJ2-5; 10 bases map to TRBD2. The CDR3 has 16 residues. Germline V lookup: CDR1 SGHTA, CDR2 FQGNSA. Unmatched junction bases numbered 5, after V lost 0 bases and J lost 4 bases. CDR3 sequence reads: CASSLAGPSGGETQYF. The CDR3 DNA reads TGTGCCAGCAGCTTAGCGGGTCCTAGCGGGGGAGAGACCCAGTACTTC.

The rearrangement joins TRBV7-9 to TRBJ2-3; TRBD1 agrees at 7 bases. Per the germline V gene, CDR1 is SEHNR and CDR2 is FQNEAQ (reference sequence). This CDR3 region has 16 residues. Trimming at V came to 5 bases and at J to 3 bases, leaving 11 bases not matched to a gene. CDR3 protein: CASSPRQGLRTDTQYF. The DNA for the CDR3 is TGTGCCAGCAGCCCCCGACAGGGCCTCAGGACAGATACGCAGTATTTT.

The chain recombines TRBV28 with TRBJ2-5, with 7 bases that match TRBD1. The CDR3 sequence is 15 residues long. Germline V gene sequence: CDR1 MDHEN, CDR2 SYDVKM. J was trimmed by 2 bases and V by 4 bases; bases with no gene match: 7. The DNA of the CDR3 is TGTGCCAGCAGTTCCCTAGGGGGCGCTCAAGAGACCCAGTACTTC. Its protein product is CASSSLGGAQETQYF.

The chain recombines TRBV28 with TRBJ2-7; tentative D call: TRBD1 (6 bases). The CDR3 consists of 13 residues. Trimming cost V 10 bases and J 0 bases, with 13 bases left between them. Germline V gene sequence: CDR1 MDHEN, CDR2 SYDVKM. CDR3 in DNA: TGTGCCACCAAGAGGGACATCTCCTACGAGCAGTACTTC. It codes for CATKRDISYEQYF.

V and J are TRBV2 and TRBJ1-2; D gene uncertain. The V end was cut by 3 bases, the J end by 4 bases, with 12 bases between. This CDR3 spans 14 amino acids. Germline V gene lookup returns CDR1 SNHLY and CDR2 FYNNEI. Written as DNA, the CDR3 is TGTGCCAGCAGTGACGGAGACACTAGCTATGGCTACACCTTC. Amino acids: CASSDGDTSYGYTF.

This chain connects TRBV30 to TRBJ2-1; a weak D match, TRBD2 (6 bases). Germline V CDR1 and CDR2: GTSNPN, SVGIG (reference sequence). This CDR3 comprises 11 residues. V lost 4 bases to trimming and J lost 7 bases, with 8 bases between them. Here the CDR3 reads CAWTGGNEQFF. CDR3 DNA: TGTGCCTGGACTGGGGGGAATGAGCAGTTCTTC.

The table lists this clone with a few counts. This rearrangement joins TRBV6-5 to TRBJ1-5; 7 bases match TRBD1. The CDR3 spans 13 residues. Unmatched junction bases numbered 6, after V lost 6 bases and J lost 7 bases. Looked up from germline, CDR1 is MNHEY and CDR2 is SVGAGI. DNA for the CDR3: TGTGCCAGCAGCCGAGACAGGGAGCAGCCCCAGCATTTT. It codes for CASSRDREQPQHF.

The J gene is TRBJ1-1, the V gene TRBV2; 8 bases fit TRBD1. V was clipped by 6 bases and J by 10 bases; unmatched bases: 7. CDR3 length equals 12 residues. Germline V lookup: CDR1 SNHLY, CDR2 FYNNEI. CDR3 residues: CASRWGGQGAFF. The CDR3 region has the DNA TGTGCCAGCAGGTGGGGCGGACAGGGAGCTTTCTTT.

This clone was seen only a few times. The rearrangement joins TRBV6-2 or TRBV6-3 to TRBJ1-1; TRBD1 aligns across 7 bases. V was clipped by 2 bases and J by 4 bases; unmatched bases: 22. In germline, CDR1 is MNHEY, CDR2 SVGEGT. The CDR3 sequence is 20 residues long. CDR3 region: CASSYPAAEDRDGRGTEAFF. The CDR3, as DNA: TGTGCCAGCAGTTACCCTGCCGCGGAAGACAGGGACGGGCGAGGCACTGAAGCTTTCTTT.

This clone was seen once. This chain links TRBV29-1 with TRBJ2-7, with 9 bases aligning to TRBD1. The germline gives CDR1 SQVTM, CDR2 ANQGSEA. The CDR3 sequence is 14 residues long. Trimming cost V 0 bases and J 3 bases; bases outside gene matches: 3. CDR3 in DNA: TGCAGCGTTGAAGAGTGGACAGGGGTCTACGAGCAGTACTTC. Translated, it gives CSVEEWTGVYEQYF.

The chain recombines TRBV5-4 with TRBJ2-7; 9 bases align to TRBD2. The germline V gene has CDR1 SGHNT and CDR2 YYREEE (reference sequence). The V and J ends lost 0 bases and 3 bases, in that order; junction bases with no gene match: 7. The CDR3 runs 16 residues. For the CDR3, the DNA is TGTGCCAGCAGCTTGGCCGGACTAGCGAACCGCTACGAGCAGTACTTC. Amino acid sequence: CASSLAGLANRYEQYF.

The chain links TRBV19 to TRBJ2-2; 9 positions match TRBD2. V gave up 5 bases and J gave up 3 bases; unmatched junction bases: 16. Germline CDR1 LNHDA, CDR2 SQIVND (reference sequence). The CDR3 covers 19 residues. Here the CDR3 reads CASSSRGPAGGSYTGELFF. CDR3 nucleotide sequence: TGTGCCAGTAGTTCTAGGGGCCCAGCGGGGGGCTCATACACCGGGGAGCTGTTTTTT.

The chain links TRBV4-3 to TRBJ2-7; 12 bases are a match to TRBD2. Germline V gives CDR1 LGHNA, CDR2 YSLEER. This CDR3 is built from 17 residues. Trimming removed 3 bases from V and 2 bases from J; junction bases left unmatched: 8. The CDR3 nucleotides are TGCGCCAGCAGCCAGCTAGCGGGGGGGCATACGGCCTACGAGCAGTACTTC. Its translation is CASSQLAGGHTAYEQYF.

The chain is built from TRBV21-1 and TRBJ1-4; no check of the table's D call, TRBD1, against the DNA was made. TRBV21-1 has pseudogene status. There are 14 residues in the CDR3. CDR3 loop: CASSTGHRNEKLFF. The CDR3 DNA reads as TGTGCCAGCAGCACAGGACACCGTAATGAAAAACTGTTTTTT.

The CDR3, as DNA: TGTGCCAGCAGCTTAGGCTCAGGGAACACTGAAGCTTTCTTT. Its translation: CASSLGSGNTEAFF. J is TRBJ1-1 and V is TRBV11-2; D uncertain. Trimming removed 1 base from V and 1 base from J, with 7 bases in between. The CDR3 extends over 14 amino acids. From germline, CDR1 is SGHAT and CDR2 FQNNGV.

The chain has TRBV12-3 or TRBV12-4 and TRBJ2-7; D is unclear. The V end lost 3 bases, the J end lost 2 bases, and 8 bases lay between the germline ends. This CDR3 region has 13 residues. CDR3 bases: TGTGCCAGCAGTTTCTCAACTCCCTACGAGCAGTACTTC. Encoded protein: CASSFSTPYEQYF.